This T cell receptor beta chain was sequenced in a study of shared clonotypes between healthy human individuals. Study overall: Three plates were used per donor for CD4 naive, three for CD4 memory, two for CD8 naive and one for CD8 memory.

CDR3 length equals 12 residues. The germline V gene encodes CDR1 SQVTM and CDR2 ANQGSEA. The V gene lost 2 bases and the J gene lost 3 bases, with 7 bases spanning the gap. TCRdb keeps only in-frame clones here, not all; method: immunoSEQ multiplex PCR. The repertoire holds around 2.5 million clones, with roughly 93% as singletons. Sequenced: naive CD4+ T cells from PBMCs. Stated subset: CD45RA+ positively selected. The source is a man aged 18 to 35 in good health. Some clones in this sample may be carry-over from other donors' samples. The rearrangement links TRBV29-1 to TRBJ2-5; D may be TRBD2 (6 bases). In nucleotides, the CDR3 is TGCAGCGTTGAATTAGCGGAAGAGACCCAGTACTTC. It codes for CSVELAEETQYF.